This T cell receptor (beta chain) was retrieved from a study of blood T cell repertoires in COVID-19. For the study at large: The study drew acute and convalescent COVID-19 samples from the United States, Italy and Spain. Nucleic acid was either cDNA or gDNA, and it came from T cells, B-cell-depleted T cells, or PBMCs.

In the authors' methods: Scientists estimated how many nucleated cells there were by amplifying reference gene primers. The table came from immunoSEQ multiplex PCR; TCRdb's copy has only in-frame clones and leaves some out. V and J calls and clone size are given by that table; D and trimming were obtained from the DNA. The table shows some 200,000 clones, with under 85% occurring only once. Germline values: CDR1 LNHDA, CDR2 SQIVND (reference sequence). V was clipped by 10 bases and J by 3 bases; unmatched bases: 4. The CDR3 sequence is 12 residues long. The chain joins TRBV19 to TRBJ2-7, with 9 bases lining up with TRBD1. The sample comprised peripheral blood. This clonotype was obtained from a woman between 40 and 50 years old with acute or convalescent COVID-19. CDR3 bases: TGTGCCACGGGACAGGGTATCTACGAGCAGTACTTC. Protein sequence: CATGQGIYEQYF.